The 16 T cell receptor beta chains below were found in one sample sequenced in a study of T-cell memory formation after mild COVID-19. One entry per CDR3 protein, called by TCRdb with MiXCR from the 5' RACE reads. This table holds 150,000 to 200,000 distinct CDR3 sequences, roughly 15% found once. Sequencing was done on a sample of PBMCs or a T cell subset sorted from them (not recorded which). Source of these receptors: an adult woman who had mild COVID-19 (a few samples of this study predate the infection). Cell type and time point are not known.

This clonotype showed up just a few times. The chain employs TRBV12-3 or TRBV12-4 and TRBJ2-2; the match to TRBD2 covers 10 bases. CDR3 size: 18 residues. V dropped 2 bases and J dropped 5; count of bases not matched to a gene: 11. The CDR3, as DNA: TGTGCCAGCAGTTTACCTAGCGGGAGACGTGTCAAAACCGGGGAGCTGTTTTTT. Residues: CASSLPSGRRVKTGELFF.

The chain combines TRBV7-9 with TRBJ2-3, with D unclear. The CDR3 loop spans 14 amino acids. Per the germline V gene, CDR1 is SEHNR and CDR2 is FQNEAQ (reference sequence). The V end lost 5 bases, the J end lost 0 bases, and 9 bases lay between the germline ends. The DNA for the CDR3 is TGTGCCAGCAGCACATCACCTAGCACAGATACGCAGTATTTT. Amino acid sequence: CASSTSPSTDTQYF. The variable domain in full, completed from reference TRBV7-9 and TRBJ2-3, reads DTGVSQNPRHKITKRGQNVTFRCDPISEHNRLYWYRQTLGQGPEFLTYFQNEAQLEKSRLLSDRFSAERPKGSFSTLEIQRTEQGDSAMYLCASSTSPSTDTQYFGPGTRLTVL.

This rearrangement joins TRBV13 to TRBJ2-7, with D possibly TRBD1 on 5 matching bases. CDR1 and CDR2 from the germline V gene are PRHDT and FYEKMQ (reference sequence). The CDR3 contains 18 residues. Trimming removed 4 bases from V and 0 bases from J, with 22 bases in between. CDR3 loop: CASSSLTVRTSDSYEQYF. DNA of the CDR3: TGTGCCAGCAGCTCCTTAACGGTAAGGACATCCGACTCCTACGAGCAGTACTTC.

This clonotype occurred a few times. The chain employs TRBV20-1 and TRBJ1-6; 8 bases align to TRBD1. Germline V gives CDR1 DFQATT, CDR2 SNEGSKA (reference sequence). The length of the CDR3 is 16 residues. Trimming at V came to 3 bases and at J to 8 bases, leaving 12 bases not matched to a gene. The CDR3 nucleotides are TGCAGTGCTAGGGGCCTGACTGACAGGGGTCATTCACCCCTCCACTTT. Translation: CSARGLTDRGHSPLHF.

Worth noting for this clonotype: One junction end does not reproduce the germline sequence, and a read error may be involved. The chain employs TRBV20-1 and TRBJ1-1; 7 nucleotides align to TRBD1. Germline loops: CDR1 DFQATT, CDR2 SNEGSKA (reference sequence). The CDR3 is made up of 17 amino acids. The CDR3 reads CSAGDSAGGVNRYGAFF. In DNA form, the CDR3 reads TGCAGTGCTGGAGATTCGGCAGGGGGGGTGAATAGGTACGGAGCTTTCTTT.

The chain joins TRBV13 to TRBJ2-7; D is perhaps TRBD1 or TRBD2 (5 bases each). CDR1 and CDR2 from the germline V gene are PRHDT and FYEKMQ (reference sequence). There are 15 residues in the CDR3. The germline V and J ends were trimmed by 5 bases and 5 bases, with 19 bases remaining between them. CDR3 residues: CASSAGEGTWNEQYF. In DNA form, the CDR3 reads TGTGCCAGCAGCGCAGGAGAGGGGACGTGGAACGAGCAGTACTTC.

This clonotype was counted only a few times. The CDR3, as DNA: TGTGCCAGCAGCCAAATCCCACAGGGGGATGAGTATGGCTACACCTTC. Translation gives CASSQIPQGDEYGYTF. The rearrangement joins TRBV14 to TRBJ1-2; TRBD1 aligns across 8 bases. The CDR3 is 16 amino acids. The junction had 10 bases not matched to a gene; V was cut back by 2 bases and J by 5 bases. The V gene's germline CDR1 is SGHDN and CDR2 FVKESK.

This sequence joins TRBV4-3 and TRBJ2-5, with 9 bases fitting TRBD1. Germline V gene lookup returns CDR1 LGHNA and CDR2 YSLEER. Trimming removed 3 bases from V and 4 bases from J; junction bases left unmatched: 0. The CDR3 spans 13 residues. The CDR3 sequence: CASSQGQGETQYF. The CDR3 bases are TGCGCCAGCAGCCAGGGACAGGGAGAGACCCAGTACTTC.

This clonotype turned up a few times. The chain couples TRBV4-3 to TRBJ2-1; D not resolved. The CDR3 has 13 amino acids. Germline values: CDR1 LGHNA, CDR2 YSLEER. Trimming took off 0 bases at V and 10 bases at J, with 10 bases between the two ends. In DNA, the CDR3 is TGCGCCAGCAGCCAAGAGACCAGGTGGGAGCAGTTCTTC. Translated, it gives CASSQETRWEQFF.

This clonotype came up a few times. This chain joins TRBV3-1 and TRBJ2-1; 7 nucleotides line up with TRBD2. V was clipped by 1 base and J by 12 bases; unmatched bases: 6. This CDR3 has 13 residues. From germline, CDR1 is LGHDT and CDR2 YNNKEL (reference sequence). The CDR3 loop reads CASSQVGLVGQFF. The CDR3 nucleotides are TGTGCCAGCAGCCAAGTCGGACTAGTAGGGCAGTTCTTC.

CDR3 DNA: TGTGCCAGCTCACCGGACAGGGGCACCAATTCACCCCTCCACTTT. This sequence encodes CASSPDRGTNSPLHF. The chain couples TRBV18 to TRBJ1-6; 9 nucleotides align to TRBD1. Trimming removed 3 bases from V and 7 bases from J; junction bases left unmatched: 4. Per the germline V gene, CDR1 is KGHSH and CDR2 is LQKENI. The CDR3 spans 15 residues.

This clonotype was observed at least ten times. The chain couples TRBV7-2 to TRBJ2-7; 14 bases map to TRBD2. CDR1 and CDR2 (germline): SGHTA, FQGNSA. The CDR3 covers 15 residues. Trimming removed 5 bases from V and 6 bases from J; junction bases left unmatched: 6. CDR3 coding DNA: TGTGCCAGCAGCCCGGGACTAGCGGGAGTTGGCGAGCAGTACTTC. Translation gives CASSPGLAGVGEQYF.

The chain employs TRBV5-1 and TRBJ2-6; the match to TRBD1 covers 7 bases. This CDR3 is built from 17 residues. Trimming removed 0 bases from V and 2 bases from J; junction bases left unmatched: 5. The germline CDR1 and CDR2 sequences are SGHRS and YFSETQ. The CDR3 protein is CASSLDRGPAGANVLTF. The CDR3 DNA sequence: TGCGCCAGCAGCTTGGACAGGGGACCCGCTGGGGCCAACGTCCTGACTTTC.

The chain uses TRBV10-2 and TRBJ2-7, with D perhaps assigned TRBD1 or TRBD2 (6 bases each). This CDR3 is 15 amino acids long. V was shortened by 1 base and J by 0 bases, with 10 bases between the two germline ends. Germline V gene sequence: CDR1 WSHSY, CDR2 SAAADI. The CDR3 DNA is TGCGCCAGCAGTGAGTTAGGGGGGAGCTCCTACGAGCAGTACTTC. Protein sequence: CASSELGGSSYEQYF.

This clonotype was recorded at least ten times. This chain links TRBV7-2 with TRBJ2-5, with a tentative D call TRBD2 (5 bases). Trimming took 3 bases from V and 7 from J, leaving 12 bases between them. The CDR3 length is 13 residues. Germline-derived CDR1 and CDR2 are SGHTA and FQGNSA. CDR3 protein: CASSFRELGTQYF. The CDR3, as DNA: TGTGCCAGCAGCTTTAGGGAGCTAGGGACCCAGTACTTC.

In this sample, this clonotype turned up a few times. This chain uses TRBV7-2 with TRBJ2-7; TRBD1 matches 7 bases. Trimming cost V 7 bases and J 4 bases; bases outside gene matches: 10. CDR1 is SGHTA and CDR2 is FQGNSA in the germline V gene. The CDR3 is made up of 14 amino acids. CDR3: CASTYPGQRYEQYF. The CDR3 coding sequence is TGTGCCAGCACCTATCCGGGACAGAGATACGAGCAGTACTTC.